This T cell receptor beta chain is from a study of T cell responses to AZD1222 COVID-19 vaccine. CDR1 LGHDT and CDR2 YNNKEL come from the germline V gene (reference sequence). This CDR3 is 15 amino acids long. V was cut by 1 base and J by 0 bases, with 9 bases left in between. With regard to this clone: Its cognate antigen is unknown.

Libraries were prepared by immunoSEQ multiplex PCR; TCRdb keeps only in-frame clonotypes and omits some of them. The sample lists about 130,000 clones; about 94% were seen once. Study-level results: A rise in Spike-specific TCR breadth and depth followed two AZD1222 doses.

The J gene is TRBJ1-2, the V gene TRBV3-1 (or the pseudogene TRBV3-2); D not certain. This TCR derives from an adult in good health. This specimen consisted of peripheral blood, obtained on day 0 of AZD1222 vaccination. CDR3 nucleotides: TGTGCCAGCAGCCAAGTCACAGCAGCTAACTATGGCTACACCTTC. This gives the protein CASSQVTAANYGYTF.